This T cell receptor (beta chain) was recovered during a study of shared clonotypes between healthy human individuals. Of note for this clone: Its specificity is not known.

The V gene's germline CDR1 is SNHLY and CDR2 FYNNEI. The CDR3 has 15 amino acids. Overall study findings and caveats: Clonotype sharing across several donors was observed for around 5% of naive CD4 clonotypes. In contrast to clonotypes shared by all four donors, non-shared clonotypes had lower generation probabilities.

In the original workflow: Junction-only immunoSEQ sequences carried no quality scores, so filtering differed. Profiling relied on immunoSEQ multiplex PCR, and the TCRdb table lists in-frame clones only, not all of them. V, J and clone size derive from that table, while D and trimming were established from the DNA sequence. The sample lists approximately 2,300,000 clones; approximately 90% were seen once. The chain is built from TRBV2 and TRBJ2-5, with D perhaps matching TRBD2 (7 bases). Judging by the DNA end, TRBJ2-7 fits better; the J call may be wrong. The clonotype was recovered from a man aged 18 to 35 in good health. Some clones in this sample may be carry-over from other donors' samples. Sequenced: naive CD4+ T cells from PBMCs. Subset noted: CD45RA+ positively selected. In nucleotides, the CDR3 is TGTGCCAGCAGTGTCGTAAGTGGCGGGGGCGTCGAGCAGTACTTC. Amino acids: CASSVVSGGGVEQYF.